This T cell receptor beta chain is drawn from a study of siplizumab effects on memory and regulatory T cells. Study-wide points: Reactions containing siplizumab showed mappable alloreactive CD4+ clones averaging roughly 70% Treg-derived, versus approximately 26% in controls. Only a minor fraction of alloreactive clones mapped to unstimulated subsets. The naive T cell population seemed more diverse than memory cells and seemed a major contributor to the alloresponse.

Clones were sequenced by immunoSEQ multiplex PCR, and TCRdb holds only the in-frame ones, with some missing. The sample yields approximately 120,000 clones, about 90% seen once. V dropped 4 bases and J dropped 10 bases, with 18 bases sitting between them. Looked up from germline, CDR1 is SGHDT and CDR2 is YYEEEE. This CDR3 is built from 15 residues. To note about this clone: Its antigen is not identified.

The sequence came from a human donor in good health. The sequenced sample was Tregs sorted from blood. The chain carries TRBV5-6 and TRBJ1-6; TRBD1 is a possible D gene (5 bases). CDR3 sequence (DNA): TGTGCCAGCAGCCTACAGGCAGGGACGAACTCACCCCTCCACTTT. It yields the protein CASSLQAGTNSPLHF.